These 12 T cell receptor beta chains came from one sample sequenced in a study of CD4 T cells in relation to SARS-CoV-2 and coronaviruses. Method: immunoSEQ multiplex PCR; TCRdb's copy keeps in-frame clones and lacks some. The data hold some 40,000 clones, with approximately 83% observed a single time. Sequenced sample: memory CD4+ T cells from PBMCs. All receptors come from an adult with COVID-19.

This chain joins TRBV14 and TRBJ2-1; 10 bases map to TRBD2. The germline V gene has CDR1 SGHDN and CDR2 FVKESK. Germline trimming cut 2 bases from V and 5 bases from J; bases unmatched to any gene: 6. This CDR3 has 16 residues. The DNA for the CDR3 is TGTGCCAGCAGCCAATCCAGCGGGAGGGCCCACAATGAGCAGTTCTTC. Protein: CASSQSSGRAHNEQFF.

V gene TRBV2 combines with J gene TRBJ1-5; D is ambiguous. CDR3 length equals 17 residues. Germline CDR1 SNHLY, CDR2 FYNNEI. Trimming took off 2 bases at V and 5 bases at J, with 19 bases between the two ends. DNA for the CDR3: TGTGCCAGCAGTGAATCTTTCTGGGTCCGGCGCGATCAGCCCCAGCATTTT. The encoded protein is CASSESFWVRRDQPQHF.

The chain uses TRBV4-1 and TRBJ1-3, with D possibly matching TRBD1 (6 bases). The CDR3 totals 17 residues. The germline V gene has CDR1 MGHRA and CDR2 YSYEKL. Trimming shortened V by 0 bases and J by 1 base, and 13 bases separated the two germline ends. CDR3 residues: CASSQEGTQISGNTIYF. The CDR3, as DNA: TGCGCCAGCAGCCAAGAAGGGACACAGATATCTGGAAACACCATATATTTT.

The rearrangement links TRBV18 to TRBJ1-5; D gene ambiguous. V lost 6 bases, J lost 7 bases, and 10 bases lay in between. The CDR3 has 12 residues. Looked up from germline, CDR1 is KGHSH and CDR2 is LQKENI. CDR3 DNA: TGTGCCAGCTCGTCAGACCACCAGCCCCAGCATTTT. Translating gives CASSSDHQPQHF.

This sequence joins TRBV5-4 and TRBJ2-7; 7 nucleotides match TRBD2. V was clipped by 3 bases and J by 5 bases; unmatched bases: 5. Germline assignment: CDR1 SGHNT and CDR2 YYREEE (reference sequence). This CDR3 comprises 13 residues. DNA for the CDR3: TGTGCCAGCAGCTGGTTGACTAGCCACGAGCAGTACTTC. Translating it yields CASSWLTSHEQYF.

The V call is TRBV5-1, the J call TRBJ2-2; D is ambiguous. The ends were cut back, 1 base at V and 0 bases at J, with 7 bases in the middle. Germline assignment: CDR1 SGHRS and CDR2 YFSETQ. The CDR3 has 15 residues. CDR3 DNA sequence: TGCGCCAGCAGCTTGATTGGCACGAACACCGGGGAGCTGTTTTTT. Translating it yields CASSLIGTNTGELFF.

This chain uses TRBV3-1 (or the pseudogene TRBV3-2) with TRBJ1-3, with D maybe TRBD1 (6 bases). The CDR3 covers 16 residues. Between the trimmed V and J ends, which lost 8 bases and 0 bases, there was a span of 17 bases. Germline V CDR1 and CDR2: LGHDT, YNNKEL (reference sequence). DNA for the CDR3: TGTGCCAGCCACAGCCAGGGGCCTCTCTCTGGAAACACCATATATTTT. Translated: CASHSQGPLSGNTIYF.

The V and J genes are TRBV19 and TRBJ1-4, with 7 bases matching TRBD1. Germline V gives CDR1 LNHDA, CDR2 SQIVND (reference sequence). V lost 5 bases to trimming and J lost 5 bases; unmatched junction nucleotides: 11. This CDR3 comprises 16 residues. The CDR3 coding sequence is TGTGCCAGTAGTCCTCGACAGGGAGGTACAAATGAAAAACTGTTTTTT. Translated, it gives CASSPRQGGTNEKLFF.

The V gene is TRBV28, the J gene TRBJ2-7, with a tentative D call TRBD1 (5 bases). Trimming left V 3 bases short and J 4 bases short, with 13 bases between. The CDR3 consists of 14 residues. In germline, CDR1 is MDHEN, CDR2 SYDVKM. This CDR3 reads CASSLSAGRYEQYF. The DNA of the CDR3 is TGTGCCAGCAGTTTGAGTGCAGGGCGATACGAGCAGTACTTC.

This clone was counted only a few times. This chain links TRBV2 with TRBJ2-7, with unresolved D. This CDR3 spans 14 amino acids. Germline V gives CDR1 SNHLY, CDR2 FYNNEI. Trimming left V 6 bases short and J 3 bases short, with 15 bases between. The CDR3 coding sequence is TGTGCCAGCAGGTTCGAAGCTAGGGTCTACGAGCAGTACTTC. As protein: CASRFEARVYEQYF.

The CDR3 bases are TGTGCCAGCGGGGAGGGGGCACTGGAAGAGACCCAGTACTTC. It encodes CASGEGALEETQYF. The J gene is TRBJ2-5, the V gene TRBV2; tentatively, D is TRBD1 or TRBD2 (7 bases each). This CDR3 has 14 residues. V dropped 8 bases and J dropped 3 bases, with 16 bases sitting between them. Looked up from germline, CDR1 is SNHLY and CDR2 is FYNNEI. The whole variable domain, remainder taken from reference TRBV2 and TRBJ2-5, is EPEVTQTPSHQVTQMGQEVILRCVPISNHLYFYWYRQILGQKVEFLVSFYNNEISEKSEIFDDQFSVERPDGSNFTLKIRSTKLEDSAMYFCASGEGALEETQYFGPGTRLLVL.

This chain uses TRBV6-1 with TRBJ2-7; 7 bases map to TRBD1. Trimming cost V 1 base and J 3 bases; bases outside gene matches: 9. The CDR3 is made up of 16 amino acids. Germline CDR1 MNHNS, CDR2 SASEGT. CDR3 amino acids: CASSEVGRGRHYEQYF. The CDR3 region has the DNA TGTGCCAGCAGTGAAGTAGGAAGGGGGCGGCACTACGAGCAGTACTTC.